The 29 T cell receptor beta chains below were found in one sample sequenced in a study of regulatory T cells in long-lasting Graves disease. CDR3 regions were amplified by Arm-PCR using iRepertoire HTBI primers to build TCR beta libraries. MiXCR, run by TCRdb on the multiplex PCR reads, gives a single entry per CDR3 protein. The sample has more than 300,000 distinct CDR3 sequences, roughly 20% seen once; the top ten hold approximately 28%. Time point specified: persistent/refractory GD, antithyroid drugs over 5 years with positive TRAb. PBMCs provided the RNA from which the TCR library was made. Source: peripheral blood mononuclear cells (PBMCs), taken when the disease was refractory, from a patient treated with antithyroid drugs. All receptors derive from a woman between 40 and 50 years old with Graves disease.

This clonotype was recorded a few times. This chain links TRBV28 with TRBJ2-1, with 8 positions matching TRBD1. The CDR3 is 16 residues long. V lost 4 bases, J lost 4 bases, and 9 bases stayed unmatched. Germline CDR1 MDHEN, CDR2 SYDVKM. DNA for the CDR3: TGTGCCAGCAGTTCGGGGACAGGCACGTTGTACAATGAGCAGTTCTTC. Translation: CASSSGTGTLYNEQFF.

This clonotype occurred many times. CDR3 sequence reads: CAISDGTSAQETQYF. The DNA for the CDR3 is TGTGCCATCAGTGATGGGACTAGCGCACAAGAGACCCAGTACTTC. The V gene is TRBV10-3, the J gene TRBJ2-5; 10 positions match TRBD2. CDR1 ENHRY and CDR2 SYGVKD come from the germline V gene. This CDR3 is built from 15 residues. The trim removed 3 bases at V and 2 bases at J, leaving 3 bases unmatched.

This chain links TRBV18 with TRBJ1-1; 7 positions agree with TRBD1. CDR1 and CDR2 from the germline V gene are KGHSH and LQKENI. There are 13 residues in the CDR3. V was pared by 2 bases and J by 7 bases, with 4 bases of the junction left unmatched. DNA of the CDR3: TGTGCCAGCTCACCAAGGGGGCGGGATGAAGCTTTCTTT. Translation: CASSPRGRDEAFF.

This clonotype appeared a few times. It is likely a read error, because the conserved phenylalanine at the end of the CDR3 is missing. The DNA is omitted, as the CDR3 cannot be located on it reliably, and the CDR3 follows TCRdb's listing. The CDR3 loop is CASRDPGQGKTNTEAFL. The chain has TRBV2 and TRBJ1-1; TRBD1, as called in the table, went unchecked against the DNA. The CDR3 spans 17 residues, counting both ends. Looked up from germline, CDR1 is SNHLY and CDR2 is FYNNEI.

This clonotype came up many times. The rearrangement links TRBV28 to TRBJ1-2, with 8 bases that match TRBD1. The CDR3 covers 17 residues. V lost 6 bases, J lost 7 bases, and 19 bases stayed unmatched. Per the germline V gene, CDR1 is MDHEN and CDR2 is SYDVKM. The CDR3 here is CASRHGDPRGRRGGYTF. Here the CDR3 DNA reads TGTGCCAGCAGACATGGGGACCCCAGGGGGCGCCGGGGTGGCTACACCTTC.

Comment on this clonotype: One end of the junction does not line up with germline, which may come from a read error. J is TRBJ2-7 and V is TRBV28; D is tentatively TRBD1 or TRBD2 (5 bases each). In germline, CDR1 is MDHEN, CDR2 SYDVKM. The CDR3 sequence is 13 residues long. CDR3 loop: CASSGSGAYGQYF. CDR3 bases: TGTGCCAGCAGTGGGTCCGGGGCCTACGGGCAGTACTTC.

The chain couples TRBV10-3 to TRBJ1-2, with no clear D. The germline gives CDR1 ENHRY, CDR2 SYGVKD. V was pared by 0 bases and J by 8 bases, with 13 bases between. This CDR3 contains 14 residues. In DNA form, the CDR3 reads TGTGCCATCAGTGAGTCAGAACTCCTGGAAGGCTACACCTTC. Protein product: CAISESELLEGYTF.

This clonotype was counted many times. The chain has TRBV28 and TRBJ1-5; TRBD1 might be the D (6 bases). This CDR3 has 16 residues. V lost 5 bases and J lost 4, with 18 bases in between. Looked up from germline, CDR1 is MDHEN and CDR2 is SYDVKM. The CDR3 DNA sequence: TGTGCCAGCAGTGAGGGACAAAAGGGGTCAAATCAGCCCCAGCATTTT. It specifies CASSEGQKGSNQPQHF.

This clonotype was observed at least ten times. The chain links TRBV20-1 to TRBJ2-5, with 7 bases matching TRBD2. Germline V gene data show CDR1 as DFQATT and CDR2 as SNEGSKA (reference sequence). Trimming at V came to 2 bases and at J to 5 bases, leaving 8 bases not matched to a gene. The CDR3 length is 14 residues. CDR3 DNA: TGCAGTGCTAGAACGGCGGGAGCCTCGGAGACCCAGTACTTC. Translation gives CSARTAGASETQYF.

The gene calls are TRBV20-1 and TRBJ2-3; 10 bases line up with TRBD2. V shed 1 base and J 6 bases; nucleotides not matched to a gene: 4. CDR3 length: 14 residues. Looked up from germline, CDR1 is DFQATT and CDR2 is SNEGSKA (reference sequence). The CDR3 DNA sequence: TGCAGTGCTAGAGCCCCGGGACTAGCGGATACGCAGTATTTT. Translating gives CSARAPGLADTQYF.

In DNA, the CDR3 is TGTGCCAGTTCATACAACCGAGGGAAGCCCCAGCATTTT. It specifies CASSYNRGKPQHF. J is TRBJ1-5 and V is TRBV19; the D is unclear. V gave up 8 bases and J gave up 8 bases, with 16 bases separating them. In germline, CDR1 is LNHDA, CDR2 SQIVND (reference sequence). This CDR3 spans 13 amino acids.

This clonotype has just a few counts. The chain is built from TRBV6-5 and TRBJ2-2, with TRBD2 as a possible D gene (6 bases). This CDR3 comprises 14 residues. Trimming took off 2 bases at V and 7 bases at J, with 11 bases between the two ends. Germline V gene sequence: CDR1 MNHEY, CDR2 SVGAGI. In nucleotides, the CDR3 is TGTGCCAGCAGTTACCGGGACTCAGTCGGGGAGCTGTTTTTT. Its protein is CASSYRDSVGELFF.

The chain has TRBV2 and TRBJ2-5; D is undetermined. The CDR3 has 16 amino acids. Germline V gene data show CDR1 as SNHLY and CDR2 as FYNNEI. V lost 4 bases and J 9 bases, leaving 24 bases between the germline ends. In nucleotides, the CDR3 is TGTGCCAGCAGTGTCGTGGAACACCCTAACAATGGGGCCCAGTACTTC. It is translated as CASSVVEHPNNGAQYF. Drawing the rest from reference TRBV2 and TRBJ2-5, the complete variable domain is EPEVTQTPSHQVTQMGQEVILRCVPISNHLYFYWYRQILGQKVEFLVSFYNNEISEKSEIFDDQFSVERPDGSNFTLKIRSTKLEDSAMYFCASSVVEHPNNGAQYFGPGTRLLVL.

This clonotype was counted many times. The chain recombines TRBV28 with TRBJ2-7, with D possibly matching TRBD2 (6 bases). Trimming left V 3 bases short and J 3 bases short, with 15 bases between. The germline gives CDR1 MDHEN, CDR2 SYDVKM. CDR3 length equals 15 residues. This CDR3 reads CASSFGGITFYEQYF. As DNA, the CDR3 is TGTGCCAGCAGTTTTGGCGGGATCACCTTCTACGAGCAGTACTTC.

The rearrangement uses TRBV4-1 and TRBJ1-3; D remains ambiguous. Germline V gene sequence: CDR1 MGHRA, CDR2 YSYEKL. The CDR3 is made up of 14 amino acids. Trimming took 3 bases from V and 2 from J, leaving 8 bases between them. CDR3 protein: CASSHPPTGNTIYF. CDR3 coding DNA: TGCGCCAGCAGCCACCCCCCCACTGGAAACACCATATATTTT.

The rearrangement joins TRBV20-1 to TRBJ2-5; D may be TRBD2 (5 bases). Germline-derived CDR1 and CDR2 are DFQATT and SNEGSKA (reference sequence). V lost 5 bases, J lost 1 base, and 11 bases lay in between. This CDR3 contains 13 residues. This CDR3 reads CSAPRGAQETQYF. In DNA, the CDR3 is TGCAGTGCTCCCCGGGGAGCCCAAGAGACCCAGTACTTC.

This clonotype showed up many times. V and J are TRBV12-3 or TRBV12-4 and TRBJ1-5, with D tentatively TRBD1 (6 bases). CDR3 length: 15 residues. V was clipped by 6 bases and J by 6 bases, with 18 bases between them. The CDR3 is CASSLWTGAGQPQHF. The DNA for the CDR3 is TGTGCCAGCAGCTTGTGGACGGGGGCAGGTCAGCCCCAGCATTTT.

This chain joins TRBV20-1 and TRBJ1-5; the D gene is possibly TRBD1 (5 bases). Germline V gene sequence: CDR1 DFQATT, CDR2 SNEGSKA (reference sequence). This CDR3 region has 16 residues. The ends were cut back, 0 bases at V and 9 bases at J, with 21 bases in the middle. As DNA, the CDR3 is TGCAGTGCTAGAGACCTCCGGGGCCACTGGGGGTGGCCCCAGCATTTT. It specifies CSARDLRGHWGWPQHF.

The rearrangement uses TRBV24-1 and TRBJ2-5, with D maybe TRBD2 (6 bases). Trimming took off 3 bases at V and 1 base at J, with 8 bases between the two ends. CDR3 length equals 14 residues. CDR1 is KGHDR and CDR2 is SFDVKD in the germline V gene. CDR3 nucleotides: TGTGCCACCAGTGATACTAGCATCCAAGAGACCCAGTACTTC. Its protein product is CATSDTSIQETQYF.

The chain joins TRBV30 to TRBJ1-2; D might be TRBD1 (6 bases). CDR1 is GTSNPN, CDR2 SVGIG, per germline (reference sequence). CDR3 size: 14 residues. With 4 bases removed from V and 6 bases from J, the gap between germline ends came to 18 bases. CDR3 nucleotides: TGTGCCTGGACCCTAGCGGGGGCCTCGGATGGCTACACCTTC. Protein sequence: CAWTLAGASDGYTF.

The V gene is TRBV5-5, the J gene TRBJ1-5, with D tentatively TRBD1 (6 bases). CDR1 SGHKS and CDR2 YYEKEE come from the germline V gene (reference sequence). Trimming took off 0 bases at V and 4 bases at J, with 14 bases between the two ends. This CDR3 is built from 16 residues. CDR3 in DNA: TGTGCCAGCAGCTTGGAGGCAGGGGCCTGGAATCAGCCCCAGCATTTT. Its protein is CASSLEAGAWNQPQHF.

The chain's CDR3 is CASSYGENTEAFF. The CDR3 coding sequence is TGTGCCAGCAGTTATGGGGAGAACACTGAAGCTTTCTTT. This chain uses TRBV6-2 or TRBV6-3 with TRBJ1-1; D gene ambiguous. Germline CDR1 reads MNHEY; CDR2 reads SVGEGT. V was clipped by 3 bases and J by 1 base, with 6 bases between them. This CDR3 contains 13 residues.

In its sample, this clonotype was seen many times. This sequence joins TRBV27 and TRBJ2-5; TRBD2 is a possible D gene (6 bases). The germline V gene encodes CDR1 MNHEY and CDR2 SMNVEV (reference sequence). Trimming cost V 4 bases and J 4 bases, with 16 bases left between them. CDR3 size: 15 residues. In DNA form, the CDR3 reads TGTGCCAGCAGTTCGAAGCCCCTAGCGCGAGAGACCCAGTACTTC. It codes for CASSSKPLARETQYF.

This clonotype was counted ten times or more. The CDR3 bases are TGTGCCAGCAGCCCCTCGACAGCCCCGGAGACTCAGCCCCAGCATTTT. Its translation is CASSPSTAPETQPQHF. The chain links TRBV12-3 or TRBV12-4 to TRBJ1-5, with a weak D call TRBD1 (5 bases). There are 16 residues in the CDR3. The ends were cut back, 6 bases at V and 6 bases at J, with 21 bases in the middle.

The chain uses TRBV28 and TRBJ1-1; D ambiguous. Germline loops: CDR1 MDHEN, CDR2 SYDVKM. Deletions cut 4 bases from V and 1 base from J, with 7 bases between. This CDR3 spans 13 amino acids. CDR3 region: CASSSRTNTEAFF. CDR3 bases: TGTGCCAGCAGTTCGCGGACGAACACTGAAGCTTTCTTT.

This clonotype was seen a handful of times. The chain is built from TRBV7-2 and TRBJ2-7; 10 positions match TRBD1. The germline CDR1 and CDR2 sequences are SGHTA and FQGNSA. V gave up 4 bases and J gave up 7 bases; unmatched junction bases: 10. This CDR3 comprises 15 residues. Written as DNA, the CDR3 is TGTGCCAGCAGCTACTCCGGGACAGGGGTGGGGGAGCAGTACTTC. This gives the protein CASSYSGTGVGEQYF.

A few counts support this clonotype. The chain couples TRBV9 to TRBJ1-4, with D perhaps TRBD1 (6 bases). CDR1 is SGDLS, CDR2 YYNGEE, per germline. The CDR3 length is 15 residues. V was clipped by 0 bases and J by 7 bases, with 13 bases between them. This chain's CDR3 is CASSVAGRGGEKLFF. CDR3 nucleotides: TGTGCCAGCAGCGTAGCTGGCAGGGGAGGTGAAAAACTGTTTTTT.

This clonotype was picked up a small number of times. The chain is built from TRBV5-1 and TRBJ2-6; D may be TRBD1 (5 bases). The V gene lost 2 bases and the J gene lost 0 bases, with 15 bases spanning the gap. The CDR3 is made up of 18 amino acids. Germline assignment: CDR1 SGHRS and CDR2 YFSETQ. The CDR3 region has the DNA TGCGCCAGCAGCTTTAATCAGGGCAGGAACTCTGGGGCCAACGTCCTGACTTTC. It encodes CASSFNQGRNSGANVLTF.

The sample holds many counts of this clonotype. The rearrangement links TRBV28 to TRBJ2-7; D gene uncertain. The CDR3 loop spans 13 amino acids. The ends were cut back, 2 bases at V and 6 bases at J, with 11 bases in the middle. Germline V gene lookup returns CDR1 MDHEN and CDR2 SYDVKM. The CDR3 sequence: CASSLGRALEQYF. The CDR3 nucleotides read TGTGCCAGCAGTTTAGGAAGGGCTCTCGAGCAGTACTTC.